Listed below are T cell receptor beta chains from one sample, sequenced in a study of post-analysis software for immune sequencing data. One entry per CDR3 protein, called by TCRdb with MiXCR from the PCR reads. The data contain about 820,000 distinct CDR3 sequences, approximately 57% of them singletons. The sample consisted of blood. The source of these receptors is a girl aged 5 to 17 with multiple sclerosis. Both conserved end residues are part of each CDR3. Fields, in order: clone size, D gene, J gene, CDR3 length, V gene, CDR3 DNA, CDR3 protein. The D gene is left open where the match is weak. Size is stated for part of the rows, as once, few or many counts, or as a class when the clone is expanded.

>NA|NA|TRBJ2-3|14|TRBV20-1
TGCAGTGCTACACGGCGGGGTAGCACAGATACGCAGTATTTT
CSATRRGSTDTQYF
>NA|NA|TRBJ2-6|15|TRBV6-5
TGTGCCAGCACTGGCCAGGGACCTGGGGCCAACGTCCTGACTTTC
CASTGQGPGANVLTF
>few|TRBD2|TRBJ2-7|14|TRBV4-1
TGCGCCAGCAGAGCAAGCGGGGAAACCTACGAGCAGTACTTC
CASRASGETYEQYF
>NA|NA|TRBJ2-1|15|TRBV5-1
TGCGCCAGCAGCTTGAGCAGCGGTCGAGGGGGTGAGCAGTTCTTC
CASSLSSGRGGEQFF
>NA|NA|TRBJ1-1|14|TRBV29-1
TGCAGCGTGCGACCATTGACAGATTTTACTGAAGCTTTCTTT
CSVRPLTDFTEAFF
>few|NA|TRBJ2-5|10|TRBV29-1
TGCAGCGCCACTGCAGAGACCCAGTACTTC
CSATAETQYF
>NA|NA|TRBJ2-7|15|TRBV3-1
TGTGCCAGCAGCCAAGATTTGGTCCTCTCCTACGAGCAGTACTTC
CASSQDLVLSYEQYF
>few|NA|TRBJ2-7|10|TRBV30
TGTGCCTGGGGATCTTACGAGCAGTACTTC
CAWGSYEQYF
>NA|NA|TRBJ2-5|14|TRBV29-1
TGCAGCGTTGAAGGGGATTACTTCAGTGAGACCCAGTACTTC
CSVEGDYFSETQYF
>NA|NA|TRBJ2-5|13|TRBV5-1
TGCGCCAGCAGCTTGGACTACAACCGTGAGCAGTACTTC
CASSLDYNREQYF